This T cell receptor beta chain emerged from a study of molecular identifiers for immune sequencing clone quantification. Trimming cost V 8 bases and J 5 bases, with 9 bases left between them. CDR1 is MNHEY, CDR2 SMNVEV, per germline (reference sequence). The CDR3 is 12 residues long. Libraries of bulk TCR were made by previously described methods (with listed TCR primers). From the PCR reads, TCRdb called clonotypes with MiXCR, one entry per CDR3 protein. This table holds about 510,000 distinct CDR3 sequences, about 21% found once. The TCR was taken from a human donor in good health. Some libraries in this study had Jurkat cell RNA spiked in. This chain links TRBV27 with TRBJ2-2; D might be TRBD2 (5 bases). Input material: naive CD8+ T cells from blood, with Jurkat cell RNA spiked in. Subset meaning: FACS-sorted CD8+CD4-CCR7+CD45RA+ naive T cells. The CDR3 spells CASHGKTGELFF. CDR3 in DNA: TGTGCCAGCCACGGGAAAACCGGGGAGCTGTTTTTT.